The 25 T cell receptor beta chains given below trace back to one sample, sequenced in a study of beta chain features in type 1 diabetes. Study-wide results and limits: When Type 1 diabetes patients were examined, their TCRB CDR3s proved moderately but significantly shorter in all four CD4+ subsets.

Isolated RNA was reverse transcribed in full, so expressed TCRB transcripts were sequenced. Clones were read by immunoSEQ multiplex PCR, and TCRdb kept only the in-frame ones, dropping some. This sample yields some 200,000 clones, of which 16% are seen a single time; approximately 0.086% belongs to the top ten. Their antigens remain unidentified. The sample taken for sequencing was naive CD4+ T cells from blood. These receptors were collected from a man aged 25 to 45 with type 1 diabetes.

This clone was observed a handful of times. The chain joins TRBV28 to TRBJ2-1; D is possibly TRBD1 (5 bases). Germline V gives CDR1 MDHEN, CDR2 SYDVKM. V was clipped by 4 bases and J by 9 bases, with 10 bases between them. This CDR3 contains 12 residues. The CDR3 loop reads CASSSLQGEQFF. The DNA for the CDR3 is TGTGCCAGCAGTTCCCTTCAGGGTGAGCAGTTCTTC.

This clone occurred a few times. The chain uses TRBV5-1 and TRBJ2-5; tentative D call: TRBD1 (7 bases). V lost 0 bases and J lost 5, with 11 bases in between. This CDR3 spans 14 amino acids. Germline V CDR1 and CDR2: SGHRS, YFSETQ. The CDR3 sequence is CASSLDRGGETQYF. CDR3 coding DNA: TGCGCCAGCAGCTTGGACAGGGGAGGCGAGACCCAGTACTTC.

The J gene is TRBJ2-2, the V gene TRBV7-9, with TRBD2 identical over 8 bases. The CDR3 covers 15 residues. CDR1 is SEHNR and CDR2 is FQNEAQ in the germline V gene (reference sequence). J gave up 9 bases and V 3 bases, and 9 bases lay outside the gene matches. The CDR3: CASSLASGRSRELFF. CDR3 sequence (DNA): TGTGCCAGCAGCTTGGCGAGCGGGAGATCGAGGGAGCTGTTTTTT.

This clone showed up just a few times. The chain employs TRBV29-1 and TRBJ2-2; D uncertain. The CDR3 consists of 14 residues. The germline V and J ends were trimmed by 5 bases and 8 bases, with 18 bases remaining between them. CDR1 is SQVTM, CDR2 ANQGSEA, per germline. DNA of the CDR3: TGCAGCGTTCACCCCCCGGGTGGTGCGGGGGAGCTGTTTTTT. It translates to CSVHPPGGAGELFF.

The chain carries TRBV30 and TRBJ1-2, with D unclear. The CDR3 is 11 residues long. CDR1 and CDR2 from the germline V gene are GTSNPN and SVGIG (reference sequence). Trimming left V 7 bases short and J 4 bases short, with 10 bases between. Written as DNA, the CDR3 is TGTGCCTTGACCGCTTCCTATGGCTACACCTTC. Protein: CALTASYGYTF.

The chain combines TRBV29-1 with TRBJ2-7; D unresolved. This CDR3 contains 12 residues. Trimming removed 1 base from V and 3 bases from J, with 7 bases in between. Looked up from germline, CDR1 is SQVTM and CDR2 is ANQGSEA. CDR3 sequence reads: CSVEAPGYEQYF. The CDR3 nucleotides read TGCAGCGTTGAAGCCCCCGGCTACGAGCAGTACTTC.

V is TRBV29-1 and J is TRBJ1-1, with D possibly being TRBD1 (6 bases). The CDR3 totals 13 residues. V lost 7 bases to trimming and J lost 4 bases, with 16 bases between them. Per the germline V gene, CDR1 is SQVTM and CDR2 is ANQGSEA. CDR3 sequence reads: CSALQGAPTEAFF. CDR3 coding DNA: TGCAGCGCCTTACAGGGAGCGCCCACTGAAGCTTTCTTT.

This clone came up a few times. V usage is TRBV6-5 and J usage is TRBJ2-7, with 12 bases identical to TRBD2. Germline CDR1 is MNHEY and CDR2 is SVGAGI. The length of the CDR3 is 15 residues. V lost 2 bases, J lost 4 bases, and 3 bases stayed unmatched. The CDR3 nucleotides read TGTGCCAGCAGTTACGTGACTAGCGGGAGTTACGAGCAGTACTTC. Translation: CASSYVTSGSYEQYF.

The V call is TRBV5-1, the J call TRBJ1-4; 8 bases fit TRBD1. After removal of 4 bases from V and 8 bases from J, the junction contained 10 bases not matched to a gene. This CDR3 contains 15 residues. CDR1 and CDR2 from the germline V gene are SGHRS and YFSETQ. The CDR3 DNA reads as TGCGCCAGCAGCATCCGGACAGGGATCGAGGAAAAACTGTTTTTT. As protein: CASSIRTGIEEKLFF.

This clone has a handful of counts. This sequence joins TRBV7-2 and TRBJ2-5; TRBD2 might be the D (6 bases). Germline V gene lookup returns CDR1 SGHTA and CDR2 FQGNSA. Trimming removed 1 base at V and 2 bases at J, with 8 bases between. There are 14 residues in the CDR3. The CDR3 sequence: CASSLVGRQETQYF. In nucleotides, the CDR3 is TGTGCCAGCAGCTTAGTCGGGAGACAAGAGACCCAGTACTTC.

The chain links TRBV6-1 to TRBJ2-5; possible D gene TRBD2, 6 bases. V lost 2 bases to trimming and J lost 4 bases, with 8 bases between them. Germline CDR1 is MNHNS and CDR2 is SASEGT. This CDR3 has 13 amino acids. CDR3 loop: CASSEFGGETQYF. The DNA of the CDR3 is TGTGCCAGCAGTGAATTCGGGGGAGAGACCCAGTACTTC.

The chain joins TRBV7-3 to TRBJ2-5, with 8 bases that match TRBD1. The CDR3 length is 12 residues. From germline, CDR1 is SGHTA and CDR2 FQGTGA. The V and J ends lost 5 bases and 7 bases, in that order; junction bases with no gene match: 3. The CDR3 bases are TGTGCCAGCAGCAACACAGGGGGGACCCAGTACTTC. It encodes CASSNTGGTQYF.

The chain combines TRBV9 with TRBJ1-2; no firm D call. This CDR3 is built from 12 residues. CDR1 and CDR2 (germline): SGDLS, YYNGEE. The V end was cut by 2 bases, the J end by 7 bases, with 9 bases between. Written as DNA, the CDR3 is TGTGCCAGCAGCGTTTTAATGGGTGGCTACACCTTC. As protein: CASSVLMGGYTF. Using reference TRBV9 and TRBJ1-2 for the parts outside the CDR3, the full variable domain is DSGVTQTPKHLITATGQRVTLRCSPRSGDLSVYWYQQSLDQGLQFLIQYYNGEERAKGNILERFSAQQFPDLHSELNLSSLELGDSALYFCASSVLMGGYTFGSGTRLTVV.

This chain's CDR3 is CASSFEGSEQYF. The CDR3 DNA follows: TGTGCCAGCAGCTTCGAGGGATCCGAGCAGTACTTC. V usage is TRBV13 and J usage is TRBJ2-7; perhaps TRBD2 as D (5 bases). The CDR3 covers 12 residues. Germline CDR1 PRHDT, CDR2 FYEKMQ (reference sequence). V was clipped by 3 bases and J by 6 bases, with 9 bases between them.

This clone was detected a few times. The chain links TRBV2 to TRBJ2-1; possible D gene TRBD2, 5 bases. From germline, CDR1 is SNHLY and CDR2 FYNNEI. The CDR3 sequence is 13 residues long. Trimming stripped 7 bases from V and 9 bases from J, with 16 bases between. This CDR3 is CASNRLHQGEQFF. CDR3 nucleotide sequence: TGTGCCAGCAATCGACTACACCAAGGTGAGCAGTTCTTC. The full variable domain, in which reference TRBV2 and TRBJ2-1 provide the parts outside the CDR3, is EPEVTQTPSHQVTQMGQEVILRCVPISNHLYFYWYRQILGQKVEFLVSFYNNEISEKSEIFDDQFSVERPDGSNFTLKIRSTKLEDSAMYFCASNRLHQGEQFFGPGTRLTVL.

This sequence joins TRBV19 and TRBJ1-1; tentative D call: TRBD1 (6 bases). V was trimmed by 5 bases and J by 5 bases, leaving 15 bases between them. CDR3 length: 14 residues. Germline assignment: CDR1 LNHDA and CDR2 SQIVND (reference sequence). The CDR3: CASSLQGTKTEAFF. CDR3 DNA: TGTGCCAGTAGTCTTCAGGGGACGAAGACTGAAGCTTTCTTT.

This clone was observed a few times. CDR3 residues: CAISSSGTDTQYF. As DNA, the CDR3 is TGTGCCATCAGTAGCTCTGGCACAGATACGCAGTATTTT. The chain employs TRBV10-3 and TRBJ2-3; D ambiguous. This CDR3 is built from 13 residues. V was shortened by 5 bases and J by 1 base, with 7 bases between the two germline ends. Germline assignment: CDR1 ENHRY and CDR2 SYGVKD.

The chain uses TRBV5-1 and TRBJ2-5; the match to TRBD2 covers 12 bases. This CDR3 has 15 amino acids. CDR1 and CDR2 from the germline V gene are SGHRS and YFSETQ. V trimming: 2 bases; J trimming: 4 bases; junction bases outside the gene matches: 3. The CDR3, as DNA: TGCGCCAGCAGCTTCGGACTAGCGGGAAGAGAGACCCAGTACTTC. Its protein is CASSFGLAGRETQYF. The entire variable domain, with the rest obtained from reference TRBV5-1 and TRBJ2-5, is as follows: KAGVTQTPRYLIKTRGQQVTLSCSPISGHRSVSWYQQTPGQGLQFLFEYFSETQRNKGNFPGRFSGRQFSNSRSEMNVSTLELGDSALYLCASSFGLAGRETQYFGPGTRLLVL.

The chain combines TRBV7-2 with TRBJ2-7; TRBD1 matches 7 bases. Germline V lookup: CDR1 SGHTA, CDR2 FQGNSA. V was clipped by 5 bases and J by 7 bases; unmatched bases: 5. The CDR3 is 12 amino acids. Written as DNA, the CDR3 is TGTGCCAGCAGCCTGACAGGGCTAGAGCAGTACTTC. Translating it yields CASSLTGLEQYF.

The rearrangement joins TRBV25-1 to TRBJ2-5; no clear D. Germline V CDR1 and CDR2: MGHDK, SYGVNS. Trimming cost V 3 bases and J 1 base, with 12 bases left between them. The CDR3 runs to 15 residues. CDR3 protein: CASSDTTEIQETQYF. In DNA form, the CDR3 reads TGTGCCAGCAGTGACACTACAGAGATCCAAGAGACCCAGTACTTC.

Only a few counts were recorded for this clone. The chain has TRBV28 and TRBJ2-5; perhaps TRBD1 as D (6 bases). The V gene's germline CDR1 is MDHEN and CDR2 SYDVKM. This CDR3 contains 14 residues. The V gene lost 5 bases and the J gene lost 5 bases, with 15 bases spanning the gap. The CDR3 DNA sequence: TGTGCCAGCAGTGGCTTGGGACATACGGAGACCCAGTACTTC. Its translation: CASSGLGHTETQYF.

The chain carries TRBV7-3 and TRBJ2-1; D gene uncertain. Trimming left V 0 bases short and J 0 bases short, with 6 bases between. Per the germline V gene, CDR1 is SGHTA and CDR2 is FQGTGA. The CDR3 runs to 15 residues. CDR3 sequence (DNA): TGTGCCAGCAGCTTAACAGAGAGCTCCTACAATGAGCAGTTCTTC. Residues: CASSLTESSYNEQFF.

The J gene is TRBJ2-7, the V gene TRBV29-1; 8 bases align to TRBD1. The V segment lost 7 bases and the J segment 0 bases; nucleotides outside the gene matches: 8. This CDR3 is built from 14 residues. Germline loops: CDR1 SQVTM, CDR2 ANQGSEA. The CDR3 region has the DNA TGCAGCGCCCTGACAGGGGCCCGCTCCTACGAGCAGTACTTC. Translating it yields CSALTGARSYEQYF.

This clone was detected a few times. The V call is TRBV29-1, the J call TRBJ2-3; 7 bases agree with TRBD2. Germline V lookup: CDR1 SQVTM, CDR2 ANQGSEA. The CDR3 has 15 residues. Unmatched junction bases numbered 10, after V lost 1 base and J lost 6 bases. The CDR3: CSVEGEGIGGDTQYF. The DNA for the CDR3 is TGCAGCGTTGAAGGGGAGGGGATCGGTGGGGATACGCAGTATTTT.

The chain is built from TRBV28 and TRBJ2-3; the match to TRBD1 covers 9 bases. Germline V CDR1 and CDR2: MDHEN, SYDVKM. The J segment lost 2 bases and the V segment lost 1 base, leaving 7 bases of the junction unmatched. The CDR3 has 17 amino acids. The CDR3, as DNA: TGTGCCAGCAGTTTATATCCGGGACAGGGTCTCACAGATACGCAGTATTTT. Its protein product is CASSLYPGQGLTDTQYF.